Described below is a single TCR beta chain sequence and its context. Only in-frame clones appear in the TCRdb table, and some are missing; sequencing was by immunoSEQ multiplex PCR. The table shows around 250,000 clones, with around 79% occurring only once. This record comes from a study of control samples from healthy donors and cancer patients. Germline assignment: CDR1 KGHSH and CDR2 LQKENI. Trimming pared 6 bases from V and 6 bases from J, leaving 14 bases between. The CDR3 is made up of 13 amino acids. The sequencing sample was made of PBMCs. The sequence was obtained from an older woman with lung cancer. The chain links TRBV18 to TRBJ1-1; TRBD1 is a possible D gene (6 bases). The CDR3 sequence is CASSPTGMSEAFF. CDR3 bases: TGTGCCAGCTCGCCCACAGGGATGTCTGAAGCTTTCTTT.